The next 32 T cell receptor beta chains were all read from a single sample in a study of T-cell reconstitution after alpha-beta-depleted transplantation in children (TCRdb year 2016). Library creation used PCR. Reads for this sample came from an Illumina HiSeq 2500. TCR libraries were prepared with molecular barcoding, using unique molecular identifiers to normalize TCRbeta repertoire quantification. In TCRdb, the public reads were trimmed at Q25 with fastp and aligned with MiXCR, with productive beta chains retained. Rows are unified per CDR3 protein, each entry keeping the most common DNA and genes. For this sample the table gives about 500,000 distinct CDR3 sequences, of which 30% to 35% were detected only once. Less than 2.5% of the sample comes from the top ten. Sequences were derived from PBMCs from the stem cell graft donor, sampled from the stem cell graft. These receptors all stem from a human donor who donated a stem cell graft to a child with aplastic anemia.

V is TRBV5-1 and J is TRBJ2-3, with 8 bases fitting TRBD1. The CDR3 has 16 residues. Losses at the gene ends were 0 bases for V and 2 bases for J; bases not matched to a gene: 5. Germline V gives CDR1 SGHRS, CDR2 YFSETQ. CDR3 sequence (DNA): TGCGCCAGCAGCTTGGAAGGACAGGGTGCCACAGATACGCAGTATTTT. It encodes CASSLEGQGATDTQYF.

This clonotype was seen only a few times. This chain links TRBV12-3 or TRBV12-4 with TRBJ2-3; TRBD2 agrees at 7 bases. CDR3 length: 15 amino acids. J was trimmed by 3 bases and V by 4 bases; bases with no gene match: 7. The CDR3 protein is CASSSREMETDTQYF. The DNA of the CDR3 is TGTGCCAGCAGTTCGCGGGAGATGGAAACAGATACGCAGTATTTT.

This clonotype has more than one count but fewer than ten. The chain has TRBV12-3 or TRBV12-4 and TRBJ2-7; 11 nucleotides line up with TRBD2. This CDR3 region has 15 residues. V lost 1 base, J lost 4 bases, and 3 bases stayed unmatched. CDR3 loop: CASSLGLAGGYEQYV. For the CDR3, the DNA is TGTGCCAGCAGTTTAGGGCTAGCGGGGGGATACGAGCAGTACGTC.

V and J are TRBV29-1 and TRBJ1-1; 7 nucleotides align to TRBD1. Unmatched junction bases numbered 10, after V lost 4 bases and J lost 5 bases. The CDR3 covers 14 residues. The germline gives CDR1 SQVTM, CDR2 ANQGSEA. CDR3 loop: CSVGRQGLWTEAFF. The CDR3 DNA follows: TGCAGCGTTGGGAGACAGGGTCTTTGGACTGAAGCTTTCTTT. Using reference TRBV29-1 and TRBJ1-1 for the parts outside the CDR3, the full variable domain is SAVISQKPSRDICQRGTSLTIQCQVDSQVTMMFWYRQQPGQSLTLIATANQGSEATYESGFVIDKFPISRPNLTFSTLTVSNMSPEDSSIYLCSVGRQGLWTEAFFGQGTRLTVV.

The CDR3 bases are TGTGCCAGCAGGCCCCTAGCGGGAGGTTACAATGAGCAGTTCTTC. Residues: CASRPLAGGYNEQFF. This sequence joins TRBV27 and TRBJ2-1; 11 bases match TRBD2. The CDR3 runs to 15 residues. In germline, CDR1 is MNHEY, CDR2 SMNVEV (reference sequence). V lost 6 bases, J lost 4 bases, and 5 bases stayed unmatched.

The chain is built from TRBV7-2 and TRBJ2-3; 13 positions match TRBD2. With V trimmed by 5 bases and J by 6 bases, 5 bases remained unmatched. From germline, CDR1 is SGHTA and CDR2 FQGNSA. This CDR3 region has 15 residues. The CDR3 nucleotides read TGTGCCAGCAGCCGAAGGACTAGCGGGAGTGATACGCAGTATTTT. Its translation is CASSRRTSGSDTQYF. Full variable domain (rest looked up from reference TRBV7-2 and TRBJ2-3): GAGVSQSPSNKVTEKGKDVELRCDPISGHTALYWYRQSLGQGLEFLIYFQGNSAPDKSGLPSDRFSAERTGGSVSTLTIQRTQQEDSAVYLCASSRRTSGSDTQYFGPGTRLTVL.

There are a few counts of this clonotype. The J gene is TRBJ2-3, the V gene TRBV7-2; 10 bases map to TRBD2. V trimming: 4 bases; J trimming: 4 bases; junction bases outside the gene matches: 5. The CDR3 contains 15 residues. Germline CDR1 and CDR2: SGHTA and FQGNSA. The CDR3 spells CASSSHGLAADTQYF. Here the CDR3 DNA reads TGTGCCAGCAGCTCACACGGACTAGCGGCAGATACGCAGTATTTT.

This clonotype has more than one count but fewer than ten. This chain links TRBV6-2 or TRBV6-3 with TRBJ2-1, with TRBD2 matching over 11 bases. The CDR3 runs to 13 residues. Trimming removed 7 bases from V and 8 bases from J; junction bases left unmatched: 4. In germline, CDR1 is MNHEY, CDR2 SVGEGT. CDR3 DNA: TGTGCCAGCACACTAGCGGGAGACGATGAGCAGTTCTTC. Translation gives CASTLAGDDEQFF.

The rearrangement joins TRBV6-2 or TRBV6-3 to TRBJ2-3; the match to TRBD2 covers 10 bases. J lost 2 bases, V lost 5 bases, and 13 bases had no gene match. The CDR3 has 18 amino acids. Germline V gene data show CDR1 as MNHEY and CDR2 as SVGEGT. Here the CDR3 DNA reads TGTGCCAGCAGTCCCTTGACTAGCGGGCAACCCACCACAGATACGCAGTATTTT. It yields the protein CASSPLTSGQPTTDTQYF.

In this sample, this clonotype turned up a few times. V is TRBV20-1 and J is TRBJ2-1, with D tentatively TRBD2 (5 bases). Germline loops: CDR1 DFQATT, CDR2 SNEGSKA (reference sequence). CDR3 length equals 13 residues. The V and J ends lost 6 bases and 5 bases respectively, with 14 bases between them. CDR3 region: CSAEDRTNNEQFF. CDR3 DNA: TGCAGTGCGGAGGACCGGACGAACAATGAGCAGTTCTTC.

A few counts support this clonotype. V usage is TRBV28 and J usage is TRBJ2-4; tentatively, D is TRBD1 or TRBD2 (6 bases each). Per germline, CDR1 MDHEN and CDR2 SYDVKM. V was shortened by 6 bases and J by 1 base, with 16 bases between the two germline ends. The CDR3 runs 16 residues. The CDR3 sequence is CASRGAGEAAKNIQYF. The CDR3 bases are TGTGCCAGCAGGGGGGCAGGGGAGGCGGCCAAAAACATTCAGTACTTC.

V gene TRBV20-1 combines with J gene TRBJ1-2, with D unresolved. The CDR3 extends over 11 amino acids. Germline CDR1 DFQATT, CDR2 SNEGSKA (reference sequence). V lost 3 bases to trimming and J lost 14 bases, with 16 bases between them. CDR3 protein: CSASSPGPPTF. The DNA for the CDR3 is TGCAGTGCTAGCTCCCCCGGGCCTCCGACCTTC.

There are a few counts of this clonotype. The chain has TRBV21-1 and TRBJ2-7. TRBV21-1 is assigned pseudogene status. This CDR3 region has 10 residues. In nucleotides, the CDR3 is TGTGCCAGCAGCCTCTACGAGCAGTACGTC. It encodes CASSLYEQYV.

CDR3 in amino acids: CASSLPTTGEGTEAFF. The CDR3 DNA reads as TGTGCCAGCAGCCTTCCCACGACAGGGGAGGGGACTGAAGCTTTCTTT. This chain uses TRBV7-8 with TRBJ1-1, with 8 bases aligning to TRBD1. CDR3 size: 16 residues. V lost 5 bases and J lost 5; bases outside the gene matches: 13. From germline, CDR1 is SGHVS and CDR2 FQNEAQ.

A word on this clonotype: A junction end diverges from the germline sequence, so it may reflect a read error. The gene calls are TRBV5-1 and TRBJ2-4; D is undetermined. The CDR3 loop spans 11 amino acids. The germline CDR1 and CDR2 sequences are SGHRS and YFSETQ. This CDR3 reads CASSLENIQYF. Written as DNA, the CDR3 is TGCGCCAGCAGTTTGGAAAACATTCAGTACTTC.

CDR3 in amino acids: CASRLRTGGAAGELFF. DNA for the CDR3: TGCGCCAGCAGGCTTAGGACAGGGGGCGCCGCCGGGGAGCTGTTTTTT. The rearrangement uses TRBV10-2 and TRBJ2-2; 11 nucleotides align to TRBD1. The CDR3 loop spans 16 amino acids. CDR1 is WSHSY and CDR2 is SAAADI in the germline V gene. V trimming: 6 bases; J trimming: 6 bases; junction bases outside the gene matches: 9.

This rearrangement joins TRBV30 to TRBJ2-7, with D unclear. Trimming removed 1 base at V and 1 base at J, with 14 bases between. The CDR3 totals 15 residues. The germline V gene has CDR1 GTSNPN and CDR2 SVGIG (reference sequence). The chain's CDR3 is CAWSGFGTGSYEQYF. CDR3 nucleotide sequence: TGTGCCTGGAGTGGCTTTGGTACTGGGTCCTACGAGCAGTACTTC.

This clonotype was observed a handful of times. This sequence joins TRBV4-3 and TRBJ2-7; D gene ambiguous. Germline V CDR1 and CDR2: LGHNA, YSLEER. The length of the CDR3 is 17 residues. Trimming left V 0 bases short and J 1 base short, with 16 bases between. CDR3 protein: CASSQDGPASFSYEQYF. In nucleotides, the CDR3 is TGCGCCAGCAGCCAAGATGGGCCAGCGAGTTTTTCCTACGAGCAGTACTTC.

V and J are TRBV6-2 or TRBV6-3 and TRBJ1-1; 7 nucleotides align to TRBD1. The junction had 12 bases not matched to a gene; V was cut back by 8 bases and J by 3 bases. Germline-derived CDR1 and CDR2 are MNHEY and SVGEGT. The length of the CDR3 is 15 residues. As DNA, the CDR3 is TGTGCCAGCGGACCCATCGACGACAGGGACACTGAAGCTTTCTTT. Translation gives CASGPIDDRDTEAFF.

The CDR3 protein is CASSSMRGGYNEQFF. The CDR3 nucleotides read TGTGCCAGCAGCTCGATGCGCGGGGGTTACAATGAGCAGTTCTTC. This sequence joins TRBV7-2 and TRBJ2-1, with 7 bases lining up with TRBD2. Germline CDR1 SGHTA, CDR2 FQGNSA. This CDR3 comprises 15 residues. The junction had 7 bases not matched to a gene; V was cut back by 4 bases and J by 4 bases.

This chain's CDR3 is CASMTRVGEGYTF. CDR3 nucleotides: TGTGCCAGCATGACCAGGGTGGGAGAAGGCTACACCTTC. The chain couples TRBV12-3 or TRBV12-4 to TRBJ1-2, with TRBD1 as a possible D gene (5 bases). This CDR3 comprises 13 residues. V dropped 7 bases and J dropped 8 bases, with 17 bases sitting between them.

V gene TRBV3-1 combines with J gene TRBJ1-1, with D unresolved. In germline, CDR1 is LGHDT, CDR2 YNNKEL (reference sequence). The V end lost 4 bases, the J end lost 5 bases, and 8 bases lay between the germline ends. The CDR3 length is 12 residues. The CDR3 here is CASSRGETEAFF. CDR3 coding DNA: TGTGCCAGCAGCCGGGGAGAAACTGAAGCTTTCTTT.

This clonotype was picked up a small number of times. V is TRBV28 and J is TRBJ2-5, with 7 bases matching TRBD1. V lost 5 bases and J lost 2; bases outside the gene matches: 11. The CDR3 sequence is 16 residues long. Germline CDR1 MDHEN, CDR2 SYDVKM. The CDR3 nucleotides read TGTGCCAGCAGTCTCACCGGGACAGTCTCGCAAGAGACCCAGTACTTC. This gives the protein CASSLTGTVSQETQYF.

CDR3 sequence reads: CASRTTRTDTQYF. The CDR3 region has the DNA TGTGCCAGCAGAACGACCCGCACAGATACGCAGTATTTT. The chain carries TRBV5-4 and TRBJ2-3; D is uncertain. V shed 5 bases and J shed 1 base, with 8 bases lying between them. Germline values: CDR1 SGHNT, CDR2 YYREEE (reference sequence). The CDR3 runs to 13 residues.

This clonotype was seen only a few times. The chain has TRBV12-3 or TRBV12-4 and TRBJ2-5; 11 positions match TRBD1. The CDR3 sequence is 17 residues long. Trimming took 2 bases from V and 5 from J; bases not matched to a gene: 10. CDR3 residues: CASSLRRGDRGGETQYF. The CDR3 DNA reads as TGTGCCAGCAGTTTACGGAGGGGGGACAGGGGGGGTGAGACCCAGTACTTC.

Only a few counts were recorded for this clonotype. CDR3 nucleotides: TGTGCCAGCAGGCCGGGACAAATCTACGAGCAGTACTTC. It translates to CASRPGQIYEQYF. V usage is TRBV6-5 and J usage is TRBJ2-7; D perhaps matches TRBD1 (6 bases). Germline-derived CDR1 and CDR2 are MNHEY and SVGAGI. The V and J ends lost 6 bases and 3 bases respectively, with 12 bases between them. CDR3 size: 13 residues.

The CDR3: CAWSVSGFLREILQFF. In DNA form, the CDR3 reads TGTGCCTGGAGTGTAAGTGGATTTTTGCGGGAGATTCTTCAGTTCTTC. The V call is TRBV30, the J call TRBJ2-1; 7 positions agree with TRBD2. Per germline, CDR1 GTSNPN and CDR2 SVGIG (reference sequence). CDR3 length: 16 amino acids. J gave up 13 bases and V 0 bases, and 18 bases lay outside the gene matches.

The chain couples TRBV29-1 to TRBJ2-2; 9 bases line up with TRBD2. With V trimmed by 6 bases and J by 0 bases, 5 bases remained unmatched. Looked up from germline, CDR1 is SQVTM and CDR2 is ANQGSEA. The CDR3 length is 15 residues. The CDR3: CSVEASGTNTGELFF. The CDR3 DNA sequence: TGCAGCGTCGAGGCTAGCGGGACGAACACCGGGGAGCTGTTTTTT.

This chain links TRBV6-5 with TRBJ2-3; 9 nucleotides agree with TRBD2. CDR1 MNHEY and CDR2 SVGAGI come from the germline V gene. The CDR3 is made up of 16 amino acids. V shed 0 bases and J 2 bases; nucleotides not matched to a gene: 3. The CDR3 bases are TGTGCCAGCAGTTACTCGAGACTAGCGGTCACAGATACGCAGTATTTT. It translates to CASSYSRLAVTDTQYF.

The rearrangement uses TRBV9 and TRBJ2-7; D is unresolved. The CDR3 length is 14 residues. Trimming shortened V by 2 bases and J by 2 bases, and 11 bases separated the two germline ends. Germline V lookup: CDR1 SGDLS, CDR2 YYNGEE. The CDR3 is CASSVRKLAYEQYV. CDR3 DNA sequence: TGTGCCAGCAGCGTCCGGAAACTCGCCTACGAGCAGTACGTC.

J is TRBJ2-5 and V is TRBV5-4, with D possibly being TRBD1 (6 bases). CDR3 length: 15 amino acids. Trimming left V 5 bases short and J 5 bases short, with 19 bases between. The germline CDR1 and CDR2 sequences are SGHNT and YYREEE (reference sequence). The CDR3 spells CASSLDSFVKETQYF. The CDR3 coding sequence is TGTGCCAGCAGTCTGGACAGTTTTGTCAAGGAGACCCAGTACTTC.

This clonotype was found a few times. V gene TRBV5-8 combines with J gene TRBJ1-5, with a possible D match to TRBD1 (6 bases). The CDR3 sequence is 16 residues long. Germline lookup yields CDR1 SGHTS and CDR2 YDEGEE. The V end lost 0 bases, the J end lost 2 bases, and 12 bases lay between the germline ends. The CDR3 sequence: CASSLGTVYGNQPQHF. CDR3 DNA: TGTGCCAGCAGCTTGGGGACAGTCTACGGCAATCAGCCCCAGCATTTT. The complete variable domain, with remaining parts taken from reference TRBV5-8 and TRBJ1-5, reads EAGVTQSPTHLIKTRGQQATLRCSPISGHTSVYWYQQALGLGLQFLLWYDEGEERNRGNFPPRFSGRQFPNYSSELNVNALELEDSALYLCASSLGTVYGNQPQHFGDGTRLSIL.